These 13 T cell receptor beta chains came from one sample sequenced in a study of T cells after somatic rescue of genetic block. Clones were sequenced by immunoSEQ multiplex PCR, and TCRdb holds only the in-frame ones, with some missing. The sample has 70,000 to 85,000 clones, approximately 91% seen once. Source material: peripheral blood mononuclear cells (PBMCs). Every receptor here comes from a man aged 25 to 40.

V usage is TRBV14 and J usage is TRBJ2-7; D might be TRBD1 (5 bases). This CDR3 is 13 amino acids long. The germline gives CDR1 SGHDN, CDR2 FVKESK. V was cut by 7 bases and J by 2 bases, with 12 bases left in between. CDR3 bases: TGTGCCAGCAACGAAGGGGTAACCTACGAGCAGTACTTC. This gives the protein CASNEGVTYEQYF.

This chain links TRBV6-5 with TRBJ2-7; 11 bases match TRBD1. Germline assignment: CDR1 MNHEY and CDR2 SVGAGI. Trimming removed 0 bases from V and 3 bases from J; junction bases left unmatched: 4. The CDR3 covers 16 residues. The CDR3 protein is CASSYSTGTGGYEQYF. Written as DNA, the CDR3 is TGTGCCAGCAGTTACTCTACAGGGACAGGGGGCTACGAGCAGTACTTC.

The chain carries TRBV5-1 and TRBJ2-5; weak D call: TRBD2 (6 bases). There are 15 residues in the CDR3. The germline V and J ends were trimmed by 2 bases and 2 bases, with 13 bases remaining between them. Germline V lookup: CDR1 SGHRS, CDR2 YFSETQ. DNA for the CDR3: TGCGCCAGCAGCTTTGGGGGGACGGGGCAAGAGACCCAGTACTTC. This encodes CASSFGGTGQETQYF.

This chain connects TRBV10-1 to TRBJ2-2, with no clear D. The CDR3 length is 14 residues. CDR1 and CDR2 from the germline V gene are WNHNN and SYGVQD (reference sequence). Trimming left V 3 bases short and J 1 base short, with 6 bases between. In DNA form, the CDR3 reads TGCGCCAGCAGTGATCTGGAGAACACCGGGGAGCTGTTTTTT. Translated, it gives CASSDLENTGELFF.

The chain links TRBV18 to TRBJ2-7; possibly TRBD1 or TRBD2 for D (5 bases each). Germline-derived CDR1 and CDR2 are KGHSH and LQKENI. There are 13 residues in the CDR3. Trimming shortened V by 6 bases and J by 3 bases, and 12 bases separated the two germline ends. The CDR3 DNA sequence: TGTGCCAGCTCGCCCGGGACGGGCTACGAGCAGTACTTC. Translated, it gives CASSPGTGYEQYF.

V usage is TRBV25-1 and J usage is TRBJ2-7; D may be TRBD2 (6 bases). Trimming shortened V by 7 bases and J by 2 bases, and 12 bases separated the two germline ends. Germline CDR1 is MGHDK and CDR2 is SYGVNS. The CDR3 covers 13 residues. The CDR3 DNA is TGTGCCAGCATCAGACTAGTCCCCTACGAGCAGTACTTC. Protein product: CASIRLVPYEQYF.

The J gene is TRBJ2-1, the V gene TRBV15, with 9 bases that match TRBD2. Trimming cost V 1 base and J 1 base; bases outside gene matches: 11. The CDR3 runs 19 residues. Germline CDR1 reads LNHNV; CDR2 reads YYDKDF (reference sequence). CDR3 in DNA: TGTGCCACCAGCAGAGCCGCTGGGCGGGAGGGTTTGTCCTACAATGAGCAGTTCTTC. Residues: CATSRAAGREGLSYNEQFF.

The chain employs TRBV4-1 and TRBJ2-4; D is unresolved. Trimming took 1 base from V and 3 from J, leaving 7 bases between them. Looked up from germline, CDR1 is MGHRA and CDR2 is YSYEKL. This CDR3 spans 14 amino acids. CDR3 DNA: TGCGCCAGCAGCCAAGGCCCAGTCAAAAACATTCAGTACTTC. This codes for CASSQGPVKNIQYF.

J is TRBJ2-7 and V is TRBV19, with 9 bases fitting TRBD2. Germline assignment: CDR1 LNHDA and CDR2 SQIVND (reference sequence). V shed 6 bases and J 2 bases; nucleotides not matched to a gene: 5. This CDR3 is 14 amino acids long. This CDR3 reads CASRLTSGPYEQYF. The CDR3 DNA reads TGTGCCAGTAGGCTGACTAGCGGCCCCTACGAGCAGTACTTC.

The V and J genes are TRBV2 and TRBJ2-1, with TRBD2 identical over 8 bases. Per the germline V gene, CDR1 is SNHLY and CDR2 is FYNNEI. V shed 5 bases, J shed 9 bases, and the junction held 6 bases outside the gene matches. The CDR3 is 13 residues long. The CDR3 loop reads CASSRAGGPEQFF. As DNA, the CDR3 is TGTGCCAGCAGTAGGGCGGGAGGTCCTGAGCAGTTCTTC.

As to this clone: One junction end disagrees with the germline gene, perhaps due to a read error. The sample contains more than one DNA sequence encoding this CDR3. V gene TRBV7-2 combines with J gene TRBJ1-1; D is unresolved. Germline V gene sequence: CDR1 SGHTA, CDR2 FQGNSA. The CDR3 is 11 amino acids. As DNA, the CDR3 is TGTGCCAGCAGCTTACGAACTGAAGCCTTCTTT. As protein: CASSLRTEAFF.

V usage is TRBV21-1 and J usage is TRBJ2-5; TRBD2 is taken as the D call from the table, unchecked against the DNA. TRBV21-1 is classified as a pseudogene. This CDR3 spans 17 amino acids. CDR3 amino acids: CASSKAGEVWDQETQYF. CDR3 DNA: TGTGCCAGCAGCAAAGCTGGGGAGGTGTGGGACCAAGAGACCCAGTACTTC.

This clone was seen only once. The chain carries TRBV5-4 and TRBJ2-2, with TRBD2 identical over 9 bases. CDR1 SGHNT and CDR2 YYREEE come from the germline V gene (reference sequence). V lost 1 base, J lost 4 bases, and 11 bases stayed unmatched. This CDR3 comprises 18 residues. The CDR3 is CASSLPGVAGVATGELFF. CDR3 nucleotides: TGTGCCAGCAGCTTGCCGGGAGTAGCGGGAGTCGCCACCGGGGAGCTGTTTTTT.